This T cell receptor beta chain stems from a study of shared clonotypes between healthy human individuals. Overall study findings and caveats: Naive subsets generally exceeded memory subsets in estimated richness.

An even split of each subset's genomic DNA across several immunoSEQ plates was performed. In the source study's methods: ImmunoSEQ output held junction-only sequences without quality scores, so filtering differed. Assay: immunoSEQ multiplex PCR; the TCRdb copy retains only in-frame clones and omits some. The DNA gave D and trimming, while V, J and clone size come from that table. The sample lists roughly 2.4 million clones, under 97% occurring once. Germline values: CDR1 SGHKS, CDR2 YYEKEE (reference sequence). This CDR3 contains 17 residues. Trimming took 1 base from V and 0 from J, leaving 14 bases between them. Of note for this clone: Its specificity is unknown.

J is TRBJ1-3 and V is TRBV5-5; D is perhaps TRBD1 (5 bases). The specimen was naive CD4+ T cells sorted from blood. Noted subset: CD45RA+ positively selected. The clonotype comes from a man between 18 and 35 years old in good health. The chain's CDR3 is CASSLRAGTISGNTIYF. The CDR3, as DNA: TGTGCCAGCAGCTTGAGGGCAGGGACGATCTCTGGAAACACCATATATTTT.